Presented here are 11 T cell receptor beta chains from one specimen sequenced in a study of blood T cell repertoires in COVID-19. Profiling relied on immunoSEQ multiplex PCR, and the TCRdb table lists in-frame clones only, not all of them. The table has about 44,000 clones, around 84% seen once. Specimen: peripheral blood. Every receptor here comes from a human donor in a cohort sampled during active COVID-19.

Here the CDR3 DNA reads TGTGCCAGCAGACAGACAGGGATTGGTGAAAAACTGTTTTTT. Translating it yields CASRQTGIGEKLFF. The J gene is TRBJ1-4, the V gene TRBV6-5; 7 positions match TRBD1. Germline trimming cut 6 bases from V and 7 bases from J; bases unmatched to any gene: 8. This CDR3 comprises 14 residues. CDR1 MNHEY and CDR2 SVGAGI come from the germline V gene.

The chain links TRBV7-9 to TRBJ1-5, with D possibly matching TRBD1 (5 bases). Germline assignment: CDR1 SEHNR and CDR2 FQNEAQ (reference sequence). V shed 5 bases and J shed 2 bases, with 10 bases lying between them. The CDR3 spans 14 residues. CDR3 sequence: CASSQDNGNQPQHF. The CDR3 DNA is TGTGCCAGCAGCCAGGACAACGGCAATCAGCCCCAGCATTTT.

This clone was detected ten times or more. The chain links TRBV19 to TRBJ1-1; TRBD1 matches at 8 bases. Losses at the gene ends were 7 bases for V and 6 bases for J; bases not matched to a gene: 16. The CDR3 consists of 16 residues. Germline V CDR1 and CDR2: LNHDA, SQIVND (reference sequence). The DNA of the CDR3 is TGTGCCAGTAAAAGTTTGTCAGGGGGCAAAGGCCCTGAAGCTTTCTTT. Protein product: CASKSLSGGKGPEAFF.

In DNA, the CDR3 is TGTGCCAGCAGTTATAGGGGGAACACTGAAGCTTTCTTT. This translates into CASSYRGNTEAFF. The chain is built from TRBV27 and TRBJ1-1; D might be TRBD1 (5 bases). Germline-derived CDR1 and CDR2 are MNHEY and SMNVEV (reference sequence). V was pared by 4 bases and J by 1 base, with 7 bases between. CDR3 length equals 13 residues.

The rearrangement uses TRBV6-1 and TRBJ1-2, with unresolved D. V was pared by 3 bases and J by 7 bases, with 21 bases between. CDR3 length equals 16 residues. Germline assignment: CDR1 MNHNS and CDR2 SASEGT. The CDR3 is CASSDGVGLQAGGYTF. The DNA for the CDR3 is TGTGCCAGCAGTGATGGTGTGGGCCTCCAGGCGGGTGGCTACACCTTC.

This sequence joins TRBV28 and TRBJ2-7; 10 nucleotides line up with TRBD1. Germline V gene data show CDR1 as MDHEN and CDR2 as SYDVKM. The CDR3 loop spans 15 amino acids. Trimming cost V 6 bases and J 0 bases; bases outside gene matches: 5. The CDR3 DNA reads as TGTGCCAGCAGAAAAAGGACAGGGGGCTCCTACGAGCAGTACGTC. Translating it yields CASRKRTGGSYEQYV.

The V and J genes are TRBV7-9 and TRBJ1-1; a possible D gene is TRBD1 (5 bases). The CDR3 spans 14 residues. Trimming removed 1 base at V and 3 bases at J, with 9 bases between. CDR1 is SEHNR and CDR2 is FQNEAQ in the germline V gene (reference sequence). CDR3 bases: TGTGCCAGCAGCTTAGGGACGGGGGACACTGAAGCTTTCTTT. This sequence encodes CASSLGTGDTEAFF.

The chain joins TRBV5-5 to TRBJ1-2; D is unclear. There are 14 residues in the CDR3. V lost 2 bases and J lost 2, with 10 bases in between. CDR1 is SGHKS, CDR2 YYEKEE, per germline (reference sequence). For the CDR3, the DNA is TGTGCCAGCAGCTTTTTAAATTCGAACTATGGCTACACCTTC. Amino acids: CASSFLNSNYGYTF.

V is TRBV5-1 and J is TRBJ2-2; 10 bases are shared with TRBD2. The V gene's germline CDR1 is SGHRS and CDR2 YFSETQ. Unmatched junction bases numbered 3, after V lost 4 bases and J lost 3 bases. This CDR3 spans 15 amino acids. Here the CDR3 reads CASSPGTSDTGELFF. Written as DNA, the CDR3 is TGCGCCAGCAGCCCCGGGACTAGCGACACCGGGGAGCTGTTTTTT. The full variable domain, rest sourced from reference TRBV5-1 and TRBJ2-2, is KAGVTQTPRYLIKTRGQQVTLSCSPISGHRSVSWYQQTPGQGLQFLFEYFSETQRNKGNFPGRFSGRQFSNSRSEMNVSTLELGDSALYLCASSPGTSDTGELFFGEGSRLTVL.

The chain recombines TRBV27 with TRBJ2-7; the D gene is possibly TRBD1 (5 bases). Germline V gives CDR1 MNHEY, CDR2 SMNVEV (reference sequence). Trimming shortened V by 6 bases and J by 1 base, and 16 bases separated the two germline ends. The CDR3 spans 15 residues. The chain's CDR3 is CASRQSARVSYEQYV. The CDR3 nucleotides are TGTGCCAGCAGGCAATCCGCCAGGGTTTCCTACGAGCAGTACGTC.

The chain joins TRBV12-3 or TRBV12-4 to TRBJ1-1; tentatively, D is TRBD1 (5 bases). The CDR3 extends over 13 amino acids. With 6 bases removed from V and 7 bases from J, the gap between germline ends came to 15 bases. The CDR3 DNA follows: TGTGCCAGCAGCTCCGGGACTCCGATTGAAGCTTTCTTT. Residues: CASSSGTPIEAFF.